Sequencing of this T cell receptor beta chain was carried out in a study of cytomegalovirus exposure and HLA in healthy donors. TCRdb's copy holds only in-frame clones and misses some; the assay was immunoSEQ multiplex PCR. Of 260,000 or so clones in the sample, 80% to 90% were seen once. The specimen was PBMCs. This TCR came from a man between 18 and 35 years old in good health and CMV-seronegative.

CDR3 sequence reads: CASSPFAGGLNEQFF. The CDR3 DNA sequence: TGTGCCAGCTCACCCTTCGCGGGGGGATTGAATGAGCAGTTCTTC. The genes are TRBV18 and TRBJ2-1; the match to TRBD2 covers 8 bases. The CDR3 runs 15 residues. Unmatched junction bases numbered 8, after V lost 3 bases and J lost 7 bases. Germline V gene data show CDR1 as KGHSH and CDR2 as LQKENI.